One sample yielded the 5 T cell receptor beta chains listed below, sequenced in a study of tissue T cells after allogeneic stem cell transplantation (dated by TCRdb to the early 2020s). The library was obtained by the immunoSEQ multiplex PCR assay. Sourced from immuneACCESS, this table was stored by TCRdb with only in-frame sequences that have V and J called. A share of the clones is absent; for the studies checked, an unresolved V gene accounts for under half, and the remainder has no known explanation. Within this sample are approximately 50,000 clones, with about three quarters of them counted one time only. Of the sample, approximately 0.55% is held by the ten largest clones. Sequencing was done on a sample of sorted cells pooled from one or two spleens. Receptors originate from a pool of C57BL/6 mice in good health.

As concerns this clone: Mouse germline and gene names are used. The CDR3 is cut off 1 residue early in the read; its end comes from the germline J gene. The chain links TRBV19 to TRBJ2-3; D is ambiguous. V lost 7 bases to trimming and J lost 0 bases, with 12 bases between them. Per the germline V gene, CDR1 is FNHDT and CDR2 is SITEND (reference sequence). This CDR3 region has 14 residues. The CDR3 reads CASSNISSAETLYF. The DNA read from the CDR3 is TGTGCCAGCTCAAACATATCTAGTGCAGAAACGCTGTAT.

This clone was seen a few times. Any gene name here is a mouse gene name. The read gets to within 1 residue of the CDR3 end, and the germline J gene fills in the rest. The chain uses TRBV15 and TRBJ2-2; 8 bases fit TRBD1. Germline V gene data show CDR1 as SGHND and CDR2 as FRSKSL. CDR3 length equals 14 residues. The junction had 2 bases not matched to a gene; V was cut back by 7 bases and J by 1 base. Partial CDR3 DNA: TGTGCCAGCAAACAGGGGGGAAACACCGGGCAGCTCTAC. It encodes CASKQGGNTGQLY. The full CDR3 sequence reads CASKQGGNTGQLYF.

As for this clone: Mouse gene names and germline throughout. The read gets to within 1 residue of the CDR3 end, and the germline J gene fills in the rest. This sequence joins TRBV13-2 and TRBJ1-1; TRBD1 matches at 8 bases. From germline, CDR1 is NNHNN and CDR2 SYGAGS (reference sequence). This CDR3 comprises 17 residues. V gave up 0 bases and J gave up 3 bases; unmatched junction bases: 10. Incomplete CDR3 DNA: TGTGCCAGCGGTGATGTGAGGACAGGGACGCTTGACACAGAAGTCTTC. This sequence encodes CASGDVRTGTLDTEVF. The whole CDR3 region reads CASGDVRTGTLDTEVFF.

This clone was picked up a small number of times. Gene and germline names: mouse. The CDR3 end falls 1 residue outside the read, so it is completed with the germline J gene. V is TRBV13-3 and J is TRBJ2-7; a weak D match, TRBD2 (5 bases). The germline V gene encodes CDR1 NNHDY and CDR2 SYVADS. There are 15 residues in the CDR3. The V gene lost 2 bases and the J gene lost 1 base, with 13 bases spanning the gap. The CDR3: CASSDLTGPSYEQYF. CDR3 bases read: TGTGCCAGCAGTGACCTCACTGGACCATCCTATGAACAGTAC.

Concerning this clone: The genes are named according to mouse. The read gets to within 1 residue of the CDR3 end, and the germline J gene fills in the rest. The J gene is TRBJ2-4, the V gene TRBV4, with no clear D. The CDR3 is 11 amino acids. The ends were cut back, 5 bases at V and 4 bases at J, with 4 bases in the middle. Germline CDR1 and CDR2: LGHDT and YNNKQL (reference sequence). The CDR3 DNA, read in part, is TGTGCCAGCAGCCTCAAAAACACCTTGTAC. As protein: CASSLKNTLY. The full CDR3 sequence reads CASSLKNTLYF. Full variable domain (rest looked up from reference TRBV4 and TRBJ2-4): ETAVFQTPNYHVTQVGNEVSFNCKQTLGHDTMYWYKQDSKKLLKIMFSYNNKQLIVNETVPRRFSPQSSDKAHLNLRIKSVEPEDSAVYLCASSLKNTLYFGAGTRLSVL.